The 26 T cell receptor beta chains listed next were all sequenced from one sample in a study of PD-L1 blockade in urothelial cancer. Using immunoSEQ multiplex PCR, the repertoire was profiled, and TCRdb retains in-frame clones only, with some absent. The sample shows tens of thousands of clones, 75% to 85% of them seen only once. Regarding time point: pretreatment peripheral blood. This specimen consisted of PBMCs, obtained around atezolizumab (anti-PD-L1) treatment. The receptor set was obtained from a man aged 55-75 years with urothelial cancer.

The rearrangement joins TRBV5-3 to TRBJ1-1; maybe TRBD1 (5 bases). TRBV5-3 is noted as an ORF with a role that remains uncertain. This CDR3 is built from 16 residues. The germline V and J ends were trimmed by 5 bases and 2 bases, with 19 bases remaining between them. The CDR3 DNA reads TGTGCCAGAAGATACCAGTTCAGGGTTGCCAACACTGAAGCTTTCTTT. Residues: CARRYQFRVANTEAFF.

This clone was picked up one time. The chain carries TRBV5-1 and TRBJ2-2, with TRBD2 matching over 11 bases. From germline, CDR1 is SGHRS and CDR2 YFSETQ. V lost 1 base and J lost 4; bases outside the gene matches: 9. The CDR3 totals 18 residues. The CDR3 sequence is CASSLIAGGPEFTGELFF. CDR3 nucleotide sequence: TGCGCCAGCAGCTTGATAGCGGGGGGGCCGGAGTTCACCGGGGAGCTGTTTTTT.

This clone appeared once. The CDR3 loop reads CASSLVGGQSFYEQYF. For the CDR3, the DNA is TGTGCCAGCAGCTTAGTGGGGGGACAGTCATTCTACGAGCAGTACTTC. The chain links TRBV7-2 to TRBJ2-7, with a tentative D call TRBD1 (7 bases). V was shortened by 1 base and J by 3 bases, with 16 bases between the two germline ends. Per germline, CDR1 SGHTA and CDR2 FQGNSA. The CDR3 has 16 amino acids.

The chain has TRBV7-2 and TRBJ2-1; 9 nucleotides line up with TRBD2. Germline lookup yields CDR1 SGHTA and CDR2 FQGNSA. The CDR3 is 16 amino acids. V lost 3 bases and J lost 4; bases outside the gene matches: 7. The CDR3 sequence: CASSLHGGGAYNEQFF. In DNA, the CDR3 is TGTGCCAGCAGCTTGCACGGCGGGGGGGCTTACAATGAGCAGTTCTTC.

The CDR3 region is CAWTGTTQNSPLHF. The CDR3, as DNA: TGTGCCTGGACCGGGACAACCCAAAATTCACCCCTCCACTTT. The V call is TRBV30, the J call TRBJ1-6; weak D call: TRBD1 (6 bases). Germline V gene data show CDR1 as GTSNPN and CDR2 as SVGIG (reference sequence). The CDR3 spans 14 residues. V was shortened by 4 bases and J by 7 bases, with 14 bases between the two germline ends. Complete variable domain (other parts from reference TRBV30 and TRBJ1-6): SQTIHQWPATLVQPVGSPLSLECTVEGTSNPNLYWYRQAAGRGLQLLFYSVGIGQISSEVPQNLSASRPQDRQFILSSKKLLLSDSGFYLCAWTGTTQNSPLHFGNGTRLTVT.

The chain recombines TRBV9 with TRBJ2-5, with no clear D. Deletions cut 0 bases from V and 2 bases from J, with 5 bases between. CDR3 length: 13 amino acids. Germline V lookup: CDR1 SGDLS, CDR2 YYNGEE. CDR3 in DNA: TGTGCCAGCAGCGTAGGAGTACAAGAGACCCAGTACTTC. This encodes CASSVGVQETQYF.

The V gene is TRBV27, the J gene TRBJ2-7; tentative D call: TRBD2 (6 bases). The V and J ends lost 6 bases and 6 bases respectively, with 21 bases between them. Looked up from germline, CDR1 is MNHEY and CDR2 is SMNVEV (reference sequence). CDR3 length: 15 amino acids. The CDR3, as DNA: TGTGCCAGCAGCGTCGGACACGAGGGAGGACTCGAGCAGTACTTC. It codes for CASSVGHEGGLEQYF.

Only a few counts were recorded for this clone. V usage is TRBV7-6 and J usage is TRBJ2-7; 10 positions match TRBD1. CDR3 length equals 14 residues. V lost 4 bases, J lost 6 bases, and 6 bases stayed unmatched. Germline CDR1 and CDR2: SGHVS and FNYEAQ. The CDR3 spells CASSSEDRGREQYF. For the CDR3, the DNA is TGTGCCAGCAGCTCAGAAGACAGGGGGCGCGAGCAGTACTTC.

This chain links TRBV18 with TRBJ2-1, with a tentative D call TRBD1 (5 bases). Germline loops: CDR1 KGHSH, CDR2 LQKENI. V was shortened by 4 bases and J by 10 bases, with 20 bases between the two germline ends. The CDR3 consists of 15 residues. The CDR3 DNA is TGTGCCAGCTCACTGGACATATCCAATTCCGGAGAGCAGTTCTTC. Protein: CASSLDISNSGEQFF.

This clone occurred a few times. The chain recombines TRBV5-1 with TRBJ2-1; D unresolved. The germline gives CDR1 SGHRS, CDR2 YFSETQ. The CDR3 consists of 14 residues. Trimming cost V 5 bases and J 4 bases, with 13 bases left between them. The CDR3 region is CASSSTGSYNEQFF. DNA of the CDR3: TGCGCCAGCAGTTCAACTGGTTCTTACAATGAGCAGTTCTTC.

This chain links TRBV28 with TRBJ2-3, with TRBD2 matching 8 bases. The germline gives CDR1 MDHEN, CDR2 SYDVKM. Trimming took 3 bases from V and 1 from J; bases not matched to a gene: 0. The CDR3 totals 14 residues. The CDR3 reads CASSLRGGTDTQYF. CDR3 sequence (DNA): TGTGCCAGCAGTTTGCGGGGGGGCACAGATACGCAGTATTTT.

The rearrangement uses TRBV2 and TRBJ1-2; D is ambiguous. This CDR3 is built from 13 residues. V lost 3 bases to trimming and J lost 8 bases, with 13 bases between them. The germline V gene encodes CDR1 SNHLY and CDR2 FYNNEI. CDR3 nucleotide sequence: TGTGCCAGCAGTGAGCCAGGCCGATTAGGCTACACCTTC. It translates to CASSEPGRLGYTF.

The chain employs TRBV7-9 and TRBJ1-1; no firm D call. Germline values: CDR1 SEHNR, CDR2 FQNEAQ (reference sequence). The CDR3 sequence is 15 residues long. Trimming pared 1 base from V and 7 bases from J, leaving 16 bases between. This CDR3 reads CASSLVWAGGGEAFF. CDR3 nucleotide sequence: TGTGCCAGCAGCTTAGTATGGGCAGGAGGAGGTGAAGCTTTCTTT.

The chain combines TRBV7-6 with TRBJ1-1; TRBD1 matches at 11 bases. Looked up from germline, CDR1 is SGHVS and CDR2 is FNYEAQ. Trimming took 5 bases from V and 11 from J; bases not matched to a gene: 7. CDR3 length: 13 residues. The CDR3 nucleotides read TGTGCCAGCAGCCCCCGGGACAGGGGGATGGCTTTCTTT. It is translated as CASSPRDRGMAFF.

The rearrangement links TRBV4-1 to TRBJ1-6; 10 nucleotides agree with TRBD1. From germline, CDR1 is MGHRA and CDR2 YSYEKL. V lost 3 bases to trimming and J lost 8 bases; unmatched junction nucleotides: 4. The CDR3 runs to 15 residues. The CDR3, as DNA: TGCGCCAGCAGCCAGGTGGGGACAGGGGATTCACCCCTCCACTTT. Amino acids: CASSQVGTGDSPLHF.

V usage is TRBV10-1 and J usage is TRBJ2-1, with D tentatively TRBD2 (5 bases). The CDR3 sequence is 14 residues long. V was pared by 8 bases and J by 3 bases, with 14 bases between. CDR1 is WNHNN and CDR2 is SYGVQD in the germline V gene (reference sequence). The CDR3 here is CASSRGGRYNEQFF. The CDR3 DNA follows: TGCGCCAGCTCAAGAGGAGGACGCTACAATGAGCAGTTCTTC.

V usage is TRBV11-1 and J usage is TRBJ1-2; possible D gene TRBD1, 6 bases. With 5 bases removed from V and 7 bases from J, the gap between germline ends came to 14 bases. Germline CDR1 is SGHAT and CDR2 is FQDESV (reference sequence). The length of the CDR3 is 13 residues. The CDR3, as DNA: TGTGCCAGCAGCAAGGGGGATAATAGTGGCTACACCTTC. This gives the protein CASSKGDNSGYTF.

This rearrangement joins TRBV30 to TRBJ1-3; a weak D match, TRBD1 (5 bases). Germline V gene lookup returns CDR1 GTSNPN and CDR2 SVGIG (reference sequence). V shed 0 bases and J shed 0 bases, with 12 bases lying between them. This CDR3 comprises 16 residues. The CDR3 nucleotides are TGTGCCTGGAGTGTAAAAGACAGAGGCTCTGGAAACACCATATATTTT. It specifies CAWSVKDRGSGNTIYF.

About this clone: The sample carries other DNA sequences with the same CDR3. V is TRBV5-1 and J is TRBJ1-4, with D hard to call. Per the germline V gene, CDR1 is SGHRS and CDR2 is YFSETQ. The V end lost 0 bases, the J end lost 8 bases, and 11 bases lay between the germline ends. The CDR3 sequence is 14 residues long. The CDR3 region is CASSLGDGGEKLFF. The CDR3 nucleotides read TGCGCCAGCAGCTTGGGGGATGGAGGCGAAAAACTGTTTTTT.

This clone has just one count. CDR3 nucleotide sequence: TGTGCCATCAGTGACCCCGGAGGAGGGAGGGATTCACCCCTCCACTTT. This translates into CAISDPGGGRDSPLHF. The gene calls are TRBV10-3 and TRBJ1-6, with D uncertain. Trimming shortened V by 3 bases and J by 8 bases, and 17 bases separated the two germline ends. From germline, CDR1 is ENHRY and CDR2 SYGVKD. The CDR3 runs 16 residues.

The genes are TRBV5-1 and TRBJ2-3; tentatively, D is TRBD2 (6 bases). The V gene's germline CDR1 is SGHRS and CDR2 YFSETQ. The CDR3 has 14 amino acids. V was cut by 4 bases and J by 4 bases, with 13 bases left in between. The CDR3, as DNA: TGCGCCAGCAGCCCTGGGACTCTACCAGATACGCAGTATTTT. As protein: CASSPGTLPDTQYF.

V and J are TRBV28 and TRBJ1-2, with unresolved D. CDR3 length: 13 residues. Germline V gene data show CDR1 as MDHEN and CDR2 as SYDVKM. Trimming removed 5 bases at V and 7 bases at J, with 14 bases between. CDR3 sequence: CASSLGLDGGYTF. CDR3 nucleotides: TGTGCCAGCAGTCTAGGACTTGACGGTGGCTACACCTTC.

A few counts support this clone. As DNA, the CDR3 is TGTGCCAGCAGCTTAGGGGGGGGGAACTACGAGCAGTACTTC. It codes for CASSLGGGNYEQYF. The chain couples TRBV7-2 to TRBJ2-7, with TRBD2 matching over 7 bases. CDR1 SGHTA and CDR2 FQGNSA come from the germline V gene. CDR3 size: 14 residues. With 1 base clipped from V and 3 bases from J, the junction kept 3 bases outside the gene matches.

V and J are TRBV10-2 and TRBJ2-7, with unresolved D. V was trimmed by 3 bases and J by 2 bases, leaving 8 bases between them. The germline CDR1 and CDR2 sequences are WSHSY and SAAADI. The CDR3 has 13 amino acids. CDR3 nucleotide sequence: TGCGCCAGCAGTGACGAGATAACCTACGAGCAGTACTTC. It encodes CASSDEITYEQYF.

V usage is TRBV6-5 and J usage is TRBJ2-7; TRBD1 matches 12 bases. CDR3 length equals 15 residues. The germline gives CDR1 MNHEY, CDR2 SVGAGI. Trimming took 6 bases from V and 7 from J; bases not matched to a gene: 10. DNA for the CDR3: TGTGCCAGCAGCCACCCGGGACAGGGGGCTCGGGAGCAGTACTTC. Amino acids: CASSHPGQGAREQYF.

This chain joins TRBV7-8 and TRBJ2-2; the D gene is possibly TRBD1 (7 bases). The V end was cut by 5 bases, the J end by 1 base, with 14 bases between. Germline V CDR1 and CDR2: SGHVS, FQNEAQ. This CDR3 region has 16 residues. The CDR3 loop reads CASSVTRDRNTGELFF. CDR3 DNA: TGTGCCAGCAGCGTCACGCGGGACAGGAACACCGGGGAGCTGTTTTTT.